The 30 T cell receptor beta chains reported below all come from one sample, sequenced in a study of blood T cells in healthy people across ages. It was with a sample-barcoded 5' primer and a J-beta primer mix that a second PCR of roughly 7 to 12 cycles was run. Each CDR3 protein is one row after TCRdb ran MiXCR on the 5' RACE reads. The sample contains 600,000 to 850,000 distinct CDR3 sequences, roughly 43% of which appear only once. Material: blood. All receptors derive from a woman aged 60-75 years in good health.

J is TRBJ2-4 and V is TRBV3-1; possibly TRBD2 for D (6 bases). The DNA end is a closer match to TRBJ2-7, so the J assignment may be wrong. This CDR3 comprises 15 residues. Germline CDR1 reads LGHDT; CDR2 reads YNNKEL (reference sequence). The DNA for the CDR3 is TGTGCCAGCAGCCAAGACACTAGCAAAGCCTACGAGCAGTACTTC. Its protein product is CASSQDTSKAYEQYF.

The V and J genes are TRBV7-9 and TRBJ1-2; D is ambiguous. Germline V CDR1 and CDR2: SEHNR, FQNEAQ (reference sequence). The CDR3 runs to 15 residues. Trimming shortened V by 2 bases and J by 0 bases, and 10 bases separated the two germline ends. CDR3 nucleotides: TGTGCCAGCAGCTTACCGGTGGTAGCTAACTATGGCTACACCTTC. Amino acid sequence: CASSLPVVANYGYTF.

This clonotype has a handful of counts. The chain carries TRBV2 and TRBJ2-7; possibly TRBD1 for D (6 bases). The CDR3 is 15 residues long. Germline V gene lookup returns CDR1 SNHLY and CDR2 FYNNEI. V lost 1 base, J lost 3 bases, and 13 bases lay in between. The CDR3 loop reads CASSEGHRDIYEQYF. In DNA form, the CDR3 reads TGTGCCAGCAGTGAAGGCCACAGGGATATCTACGAGCAGTACTTC. Looking up the rest from reference TRBV2 and TRBJ2-7 gives the full variable domain: EPEVTQTPSHQVTQMGQEVILRCVPISNHLYFYWYRQILGQKVEFLVSFYNNEISEKSEIFDDQFSVERPDGSNFTLKIRSTKLEDSAMYFCASSEGHRDIYEQYFGPGTRLTVT.

The V and J genes are TRBV20-1 and TRBJ1-2; the D is unclear. V gave up 3 bases and J gave up 5 bases, with 13 bases separating them. Germline V gene sequence: CDR1 DFQATT, CDR2 SNEGSKA (reference sequence). There are 13 residues in the CDR3. CDR3: CSASTSSLYGYTF. The CDR3 bases are TGCAGTGCTAGTACAAGTTCACTTTATGGCTACACCTTC.

This clonotype appeared a single time. The chain recombines TRBV29-1 with TRBJ2-3; 10 bases are shared with TRBD2. The V segment lost 7 bases and the J segment 4 bases; nucleotides outside the gene matches: 5. Germline loops: CDR1 SQVTM, CDR2 ANQGSEA. The CDR3 has 13 residues. The CDR3 nucleotides read TGCAGCGGGTCCGGGACTAGCGCAGATACGCAGTATTTT. It codes for CSGSGTSADTQYF.

The V and J genes are TRBV27 and TRBJ1-6; D not certain. The CDR3 has 16 residues. With 5 bases removed from V and 0 bases from J, the gap between germline ends came to 11 bases. The germline CDR1 and CDR2 sequences are MNHEY and SMNVEV (reference sequence). The CDR3 reads CASSLSGGSYNSPLHF. In nucleotides, the CDR3 is TGTGCCAGCAGTCTGTCCGGAGGCTCCTATAATTCACCCCTCCACTTT.

The CDR3 reads CASSYRDRGPYEQYF. The CDR3 DNA follows: TGTGCCAGCAGTTACAGGGACAGGGGCCCCTACGAGCAGTACTTC. The chain has TRBV6-5 and TRBJ2-7, with TRBD1 matching over 10 bases. V lost 2 bases, J lost 2 bases, and 3 bases stayed unmatched. The CDR3 sequence is 15 residues long. Per the germline V gene, CDR1 is MNHEY and CDR2 is SVGAGI.

The chain is built from TRBV3-1 and TRBJ2-1; 11 nucleotides align to TRBD2. Germline V gene data show CDR1 as LGHDT and CDR2 as YNNKEL (reference sequence). The ends lost 5 bases at V and 0 bases at J; junction bases unmatched: 6. The CDR3 spans 17 residues. This chain's CDR3 is CASSDGTSGSSYNEQFF. For the CDR3, the DNA is TGTGCCAGCAGCGATGGGACTAGCGGCAGCTCCTACAATGAGCAGTTCTTC.

V is TRBV20-1 and J is TRBJ1-6, with D possibly TRBD1 on 6 matching bases. The CDR3 loop spans 18 amino acids. Per germline, CDR1 DFQATT and CDR2 SNEGSKA (reference sequence). Deletions cut 0 bases from V and 3 bases from J, with 18 bases between. The CDR3 loop is CSAREVFSGQIYNSPLHF. The CDR3 nucleotides are TGCAGTGCTAGAGAGGTGTTCTCGGGACAAATCTATAATTCACCCCTCCACTTT.

This clonotype was recorded a few times. J is TRBJ2-5 and V is TRBV29-1; TRBD1 agrees at 7 bases. The CDR3 is 13 residues long. With 5 bases clipped from V and 1 base from J, the junction kept 4 bases outside the gene matches. CDR1 is SQVTM, CDR2 ANQGSEA, per germline. CDR3 sequence reads: CSVRGQAQETQYF. CDR3 nucleotide sequence: TGCAGCGTTAGAGGACAGGCCCAAGAGACCCAGTACTTC.

Concerning this clonotype itself: With a much larger clone just one base away, this may be a read error. The chain uses TRBV3-1 and TRBJ2-5; D unclear. The tail of the sequence fits TRBJ2-7 better, so the J call may be wrong. This CDR3 contains 17 residues. Germline values: CDR1 LGHDT, CDR2 YNNKEL (reference sequence). CDR3 region: CASSPAPQRLSSYEQYF. The CDR3 DNA is TGTGCCAGCAGCCCAGCGCCCCAAAGACTTTCCTCCTACGAGCAGTACTTC.

This clonotype was counted only a few times. V and J are TRBV10-3 and TRBJ2-1; a weak D match, TRBD1 (5 bases). The J call may not be correct, given that the DNA end is closer to TRBJ2-7. From germline, CDR1 is ENHRY and CDR2 SYGVKD. The CDR3 has 15 amino acids. The CDR3 DNA sequence: TGTGCCATCAGCCCCAGTCAGGGCTCCTACAATGAGCAGTACTTC. Protein sequence: CAISPSQGSYNEQYF.

A single count supports this clonotype. The V and J genes are TRBV15 and TRBJ2-5; D is ambiguous. Trimming took off 5 bases at V and 4 bases at J, with 14 bases between the two ends. There are 14 residues in the CDR3. The germline gives CDR1 LNHNV, CDR2 YYDKDF (reference sequence). As DNA, the CDR3 is TGTGCCACCAGCTACCGGAGTGCAACAGAGACCCAGTACTTC. Residues: CATSYRSATETQYF.

The chain links TRBV20-1 to TRBJ2-2; 10 bases match TRBD1. CDR1 and CDR2 (germline): DFQATT, SNEGSKA (reference sequence). The CDR3 has 13 amino acids. The CDR3 reads CSPWDRGTGELFF. In nucleotides, the CDR3 is TGCAGCCCGTGGGACAGGGGTACCGGGGAGCTGTTTTTT.

In regard to this clonotype: An end of the junction does not agree with germline; a read error may underlie this. The chain carries TRBV6-2 or TRBV6-3 and TRBJ2-3; TRBD1 aligns across 8 bases. The CDR3 length is 19 residues. In germline, CDR1 is MNHEY, CDR2 SVGEGT. The CDR3 protein is CASSYSLGRGQAFTGTQYF. CDR3 in DNA: TGTGCCAGCAGTTACTCACTCGGCCGGGGACAGGCCTTCACAGGTACGCAGTATTTT.

In this sample, this clonotype turned up a few times. The V gene is TRBV3-1, the J gene TRBJ2-3; no definite D call. Germline values: CDR1 LGHDT, CDR2 YNNKEL (reference sequence). The CDR3 runs to 13 residues. V was pared by 0 bases and J by 5 bases, with 6 bases between. CDR3 sequence (DNA): TGTGCCAGCAGCCAAGAAGCGAGAGATACGCAGTATTTT. Encoded protein: CASSQEARDTQYF.

This clonotype came up a few times. The rearrangement links TRBV18 to TRBJ2-5, with D maybe TRBD2 (5 bases). V lost 5 bases and J 11 bases, leaving 18 bases between the germline ends. This CDR3 has 13 residues. The germline gives CDR1 KGHSH, CDR2 LQKENI. The CDR3 protein is CASSYGEYNEQYF. CDR3 nucleotide sequence: TGTGCCAGCTCATACGGGGAATACAATGAGCAGTACTTC.

J is TRBJ1-2 and V is TRBV7-2; D gene unclear. With 5 bases removed from V and 3 bases from J, the gap between germline ends came to 10 bases. Looked up from germline, CDR1 is SGHTA and CDR2 is FQGNSA. The CDR3 length is 13 residues. CDR3 DNA sequence: TGTGCCAGCAGCCCGGTTGGCGACTATGGCTACACCTTC. This encodes CASSPVGDYGYTF.

Turning to this clonotype: Possible read error: a much larger clone is one base away. The chain couples TRBV10-3 to TRBJ1-1; D gene unclear. Trimming pared 0 bases from V and 7 bases from J, leaving 6 bases between. The CDR3 length is 12 residues. Germline lookup yields CDR1 ENHRY and CDR2 SYGVKD. The CDR3 region is CAISESYSEAFF. In nucleotides, the CDR3 is TGTGCCATCAGTGAGTCTTACAGTGAAGCTTTCTTT.

This clonotype was picked up one time. The chain is built from TRBV14 and TRBJ2-6; 9 nucleotides line up with TRBD1. V trimming: 3 bases; J trimming: 4 bases; junction bases outside the gene matches: 4. This CDR3 is 16 amino acids long. Germline V gene sequence: CDR1 SGHDN, CDR2 FVKESK. CDR3 sequence reads: CASSQWTGVGANVLTF. The DNA of the CDR3 is TGTGCCAGCAGCCAGTGGACAGGGGTCGGGGCCAACGTCCTGACTTTC. The full variable domain, completed using reference TRBV14 and TRBJ2-6, is EAGVTQFPSHSVIEKGQTVTLRCDPISGHDNLYWYRRVMGKEIKFLLHFVKESKQDESGMPNNRFLAERTGGTYSTLKVQPAELEDSGVYFCASSQWTGVGANVLTFGAGSRLTVL.

The chain recombines TRBV10-3 with TRBJ2-3; D perhaps matches TRBD2 (5 bases). CDR1 is ENHRY, CDR2 SYGVKD, per germline. The CDR3 runs 14 residues. Trimming pared 1 base from V and 4 bases from J, leaving 9 bases between. The DNA of the CDR3 is TGTGCCATCAGTGAGTACGGGATGTCAGATACGCAGTATTTT. It yields the protein CAISEYGMSDTQYF.

This sequence joins TRBV20-1 and TRBJ2-7; 9 nucleotides align to TRBD1. Unmatched junction bases numbered 8, after V lost 1 base and J lost 1 base. The germline V gene has CDR1 DFQATT and CDR2 SNEGSKA (reference sequence). The CDR3 spans 16 residues. CDR3 nucleotide sequence: TGCAGTGCTAGAGGGACCGGGGACAGGGCGTCCTACGAGCAGTACTTC. Amino acid sequence: CSARGTGDRASYEQYF.

The sample holds a few counts of this clonotype. The chain combines TRBV20-1 with TRBJ2-5; the D gene is possibly TRBD2 (6 bases). The CDR3 loop spans 16 amino acids. V was shortened by 1 base and J by 1 base, with 16 bases between the two germline ends. CDR1 is DFQATT and CDR2 is SNEGSKA in the germline V gene (reference sequence). The CDR3 reads CSARGVQAGFQETQYF. The CDR3 bases are TGCAGTGCTAGAGGGGTACAGGCGGGGTTCCAAGAGACCCAGTACTTC.

Only a few counts were recorded for this clonotype. The CDR3 here is CASRGGQGQNEQFF. CDR3 nucleotides: TGTGCCAGCAGGGGGGGACAGGGACAAAATGAGCAGTTCTTC. V is TRBV3-1 and J is TRBJ2-1; TRBD1 aligns across 9 bases. The CDR3 totals 14 residues. J gave up 7 bases and V 6 bases, and 7 bases lay outside the gene matches. Germline-derived CDR1 and CDR2 are LGHDT and YNNKEL (reference sequence).

Concerning this clonotype itself: The junction does not match germline at one end; this may be a read error. V gene TRBV10-3 combines with J gene TRBJ2-5; TRBD2 might be the D (5 bases). Germline CDR1 reads ENHRY; CDR2 reads SYGVKD. The CDR3 length is 12 residues. The CDR3 spells CAISAGRETLYF. In DNA form, the CDR3 reads TGTGCCATCAGTGCGGGAAGAGAGACCCTGTACTTC.

This chain joins TRBV3-1 and TRBJ2-5; 9 nucleotides line up with TRBD2. TRBJ2-1 explains the end of the DNA better; the J call may be wrong. The CDR3 has 16 amino acids. Per germline, CDR1 LGHDT and CDR2 YNNKEL (reference sequence). The chain's CDR3 is CASSQAGGGRSETQFF. DNA of the CDR3: TGTGCCAGCAGCCAGGCGGGGGGGGGGCGTTCGGAGACCCAGTTCTTC.

This clonotype came up a few times. The chain uses TRBV9 and TRBJ2-4; D perhaps matches TRBD2 (5 bases). TRBJ2-7 matches the DNA end more closely, so the J call is doubtful. This CDR3 comprises 14 residues. The germline V gene encodes CDR1 SGDLS and CDR2 YYNGEE. The CDR3 sequence is CASSVVPSSYEQYF. The CDR3 DNA is TGTGCCAGCAGCGTAGTACCTAGCAGTTACGAGCAGTACTTC.

The table lists this clonotype with a few counts. The J gene is TRBJ1-5, the V gene TRBV7-9; no clear D. Germline-derived CDR1 and CDR2 are SEHNR and FQNEAQ (reference sequence). This CDR3 contains 16 residues. Deletions cut 0 bases from V and 4 bases from J, with 13 bases between. In DNA form, the CDR3 reads TGTGCCAGCAGCTTAGCGACCGGGTTCGGGAATCAGCCCCAGCATTTT. Translating it yields CASSLATGFGNQPQHF.

This clonotype showed up just a few times. The V and J genes are TRBV5-1 and TRBJ2-7, with D tentatively TRBD2 (6 bases). Trimming cost V 0 bases and J 5 bases, with 15 bases left between them. From germline, CDR1 is SGHRS and CDR2 YFSETQ. The CDR3 runs to 15 residues. Written as DNA, the CDR3 is TGCGCCAGCAGCTTGGAAGGAGGGCCGTATAACGAGCAGTACTTC. Protein: CASSLEGGPYNEQYF.

Regarding this clonotype: At one end, the junction sequence differs from germline, possibly due to a read error. The chain has TRBV28 and TRBJ2-6; D is possibly TRBD1 (5 bases). Germline V gene lookup returns CDR1 MDHEN and CDR2 SYDVKM. This CDR3 has 15 residues. Written as DNA, the CDR3 is TGTGCCTGCAGTTTTCACAGCTCTGGGGCGAACGTCCTGACTTTC. Its translation: CACSFHSSGANVLTF.